Here is one T cell receptor beta chain with its context. Its antigen is as yet unknown. The V end was cut by 5 bases, the J end by 0 bases, with 17 bases between. The germline CDR1 and CDR2 sequences are SGHVS and FNYEAQ. This CDR3 spans 16 amino acids. The entry originates in a study of long-term antiretroviral therapy in people with HIV. Overall study results and limits: Clones that had undergone expansion before ART dominated the repertoire at all time points. No data on ART adherence, viral resistance or therapy changes.

Each participant with HIV received care in the United States. immunoSEQ v3.0 was run at survey level. The protocol was immunoSEQ multiplex PCR, while the TCRdb copy is restricted to in-frame clones and leaves out a portion. The sample yields approximately 15,000 clones, 76% seen once. Sequencing used unsorted PBMCs, obtained 3.1 years after starting antiretroviral therapy. This rearrangement joins TRBV7-6 to TRBJ2-7; D is perhaps TRBD1 (7 bases). This receptor was obtained from a man aged 40-49 years with HIV. The CDR3 reads CASSARAGQSSYEQYF. Written as DNA, the CDR3 is TGTGCCAGCAGCGCCCGTGCGGGACAGAGCTCCTACGAGCAGTACTTC.